This record covers a single TCR beta chain. These data originate in a study of CD8+ T cells in alopecia areata. Isolated RNA was reverse transcribed into cDNA used as the sequencing template. Libraries were prepared by immunoSEQ multiplex PCR; TCRdb keeps only in-frame clonotypes and omits some of them. The sample lists about 110,000 clones; approximately 60% were seen once. The germline V and J ends were trimmed by 5 bases and 0 bases, with 7 bases remaining between them. This CDR3 region has 13 residues. In germline, CDR1 is PRHDT, CDR2 FYEKMQ (reference sequence). The V call is TRBV13, the J call TRBJ1-2; D gene uncertain. The receptor was derived from a human donor in good health. The sequencing sample was made of CD8+ T cells sorted from blood. The CDR3: CASSAGANYGYTF. CDR3 sequence (DNA): TGTGCCAGCAGCGCGGGAGCTAACTATGGCTACACCTTC. Drawing the rest from reference TRBV13 and TRBJ1-2, the complete variable domain is AAGVIQSPRHLIKEKRETATLKCYPIPRHDTVYWYQQGPGQDPQFLISFYEKMQSDKGSIPDRFSAQQFSDYHSELNMSSLELGDSALYFCASSAGANYGYTFGSGTRLTVV.